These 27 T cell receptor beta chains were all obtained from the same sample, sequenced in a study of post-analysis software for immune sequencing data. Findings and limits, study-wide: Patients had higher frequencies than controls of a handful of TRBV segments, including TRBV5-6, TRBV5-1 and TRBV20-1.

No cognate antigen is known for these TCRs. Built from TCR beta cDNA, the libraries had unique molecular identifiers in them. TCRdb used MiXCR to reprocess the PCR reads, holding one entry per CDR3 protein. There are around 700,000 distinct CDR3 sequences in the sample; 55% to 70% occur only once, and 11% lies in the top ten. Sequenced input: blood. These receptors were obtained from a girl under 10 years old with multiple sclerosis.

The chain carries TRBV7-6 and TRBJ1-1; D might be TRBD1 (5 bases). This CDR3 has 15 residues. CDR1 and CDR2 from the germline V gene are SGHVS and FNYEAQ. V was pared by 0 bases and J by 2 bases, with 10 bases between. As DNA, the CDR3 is TGTGCCAGCAGCTTAGCGATGGGGGGAAACACTGAAGCTTTCTTT. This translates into CASSLAMGGNTEAFF.

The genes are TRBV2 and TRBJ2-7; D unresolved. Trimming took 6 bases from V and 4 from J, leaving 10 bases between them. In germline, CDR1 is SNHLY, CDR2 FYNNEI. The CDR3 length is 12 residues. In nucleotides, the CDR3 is TGTGCCAGCAGCGACACCCCATACGAGCAGTACTTC. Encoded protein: CASSDTPYEQYF.

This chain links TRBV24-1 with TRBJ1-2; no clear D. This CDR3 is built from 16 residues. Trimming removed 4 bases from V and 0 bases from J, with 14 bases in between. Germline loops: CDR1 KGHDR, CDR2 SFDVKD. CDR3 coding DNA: TGTGCCACCAGTGACCCCGGGCTGGGGACTAACTATGGCTACACCTTC. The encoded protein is CATSDPGLGTNYGYTF.

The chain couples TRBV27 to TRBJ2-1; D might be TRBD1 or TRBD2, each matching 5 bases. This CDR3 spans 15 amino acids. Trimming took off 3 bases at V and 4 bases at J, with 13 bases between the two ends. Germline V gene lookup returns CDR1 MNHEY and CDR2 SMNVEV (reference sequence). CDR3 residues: CASSFGGREYNEQFF. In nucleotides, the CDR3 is TGTGCCAGCAGTTTCGGCGGCAGGGAGTACAATGAGCAGTTCTTC.

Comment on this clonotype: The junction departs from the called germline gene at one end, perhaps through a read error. The chain's CDR3 is CASRLTGGRSGANVRTF. Here the CDR3 DNA reads TGTGCCAGCAGGCTGACAGGGGGACGCTCTGGGGCCAACGTCCGGACTTTC. The chain uses TRBV9 and TRBJ2-6; 9 positions agree with TRBD1. This CDR3 contains 17 residues. Germline-derived CDR1 and CDR2 are SGDLS and YYNGEE. The full variable domain, completed using reference TRBV9 and TRBJ2-6, is DSGVTQTPKHLITATGQRVTLRCSPRSGDLSVYWYQQSLDQGLQFLIQYYNGEERAKGNILERFSAQQFPDLHSELNLSSLELGDSALYFCASRLTGGRSGANVRTFGAGSRLTVL.

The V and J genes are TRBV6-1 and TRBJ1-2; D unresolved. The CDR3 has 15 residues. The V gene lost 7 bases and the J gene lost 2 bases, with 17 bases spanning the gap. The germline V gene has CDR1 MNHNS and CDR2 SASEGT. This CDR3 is CASNPRVGKNYGYTF. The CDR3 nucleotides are TGTGCCAGCAATCCAAGGGTCGGAAAGAACTATGGCTACACCTTC.

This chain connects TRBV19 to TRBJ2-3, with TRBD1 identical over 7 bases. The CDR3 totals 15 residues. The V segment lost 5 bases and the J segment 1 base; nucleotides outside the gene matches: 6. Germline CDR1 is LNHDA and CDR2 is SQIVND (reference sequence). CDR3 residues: CASSLWDSRTDTQYF. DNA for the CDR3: TGTGCCAGTAGTCTTTGGGACAGTCGCACAGATACGCAGTATTTT.

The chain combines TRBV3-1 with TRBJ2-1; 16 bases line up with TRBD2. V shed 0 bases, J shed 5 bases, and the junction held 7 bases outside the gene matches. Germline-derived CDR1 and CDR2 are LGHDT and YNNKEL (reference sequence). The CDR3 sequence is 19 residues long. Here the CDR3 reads CASSQEPGLAGGSHNEQFF. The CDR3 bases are TGTGCCAGCAGCCAAGAACCGGGACTAGCGGGGGGGTCGCACAATGAGCAGTTCTTC.

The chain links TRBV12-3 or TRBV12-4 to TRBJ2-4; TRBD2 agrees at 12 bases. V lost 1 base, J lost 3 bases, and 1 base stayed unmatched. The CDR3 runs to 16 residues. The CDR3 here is CASSLGTSGVKNIQYF. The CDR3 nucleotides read TGTGCCAGCAGTTTAGGGACTAGCGGGGTCAAAAACATTCAGTACTTC.

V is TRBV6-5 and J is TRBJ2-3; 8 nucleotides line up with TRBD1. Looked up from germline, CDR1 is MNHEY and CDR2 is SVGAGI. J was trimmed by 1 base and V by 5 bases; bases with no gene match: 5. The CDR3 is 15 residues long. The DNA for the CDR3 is TGTGCCAGCAGTCCCCAGGACAGGGGCACAGATACGCAGTATTTT. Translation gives CASSPQDRGTDTQYF.

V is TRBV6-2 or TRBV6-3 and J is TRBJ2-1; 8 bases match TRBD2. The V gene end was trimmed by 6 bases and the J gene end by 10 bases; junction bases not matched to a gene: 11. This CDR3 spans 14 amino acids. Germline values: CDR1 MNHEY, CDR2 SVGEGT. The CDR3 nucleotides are TGTGCCAGCAGCACCCCTGGTCTAGCGGGCGAGCAGTTCTTC. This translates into CASSTPGLAGEQFF.

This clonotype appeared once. This chain's CDR3 is CATSDFSGLSTDTQYF. The CDR3 bases are TGTGCCACCAGTGATTTTAGCGGCCTAAGCACAGATACGCAGTATTTT. V is TRBV24-1 and J is TRBJ2-3, with TRBD2 as a possible D gene (6 bases). The CDR3 length is 16 residues. Trimming removed 1 base at V and 0 bases at J, with 10 bases between. Germline CDR1 KGHDR, CDR2 SFDVKD.

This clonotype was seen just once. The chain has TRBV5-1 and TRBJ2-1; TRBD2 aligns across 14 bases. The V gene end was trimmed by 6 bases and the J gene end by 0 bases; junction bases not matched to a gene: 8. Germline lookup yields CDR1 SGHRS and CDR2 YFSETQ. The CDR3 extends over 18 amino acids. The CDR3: CASNSGLAGATSYNEQFF. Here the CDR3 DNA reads TGCGCCAGCAACTCGGGACTAGCGGGAGCGACCTCCTACAATGAGCAGTTCTTC. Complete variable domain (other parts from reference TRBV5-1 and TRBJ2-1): KAGVTQTPRYLIKTRGQQVTLSCSPISGHRSVSWYQQTPGQGLQFLFEYFSETQRNKGNFPGRFSGRQFSNSRSEMNVSTLELGDSALYLCASNSGLAGATSYNEQFFGPGTRLTVL.

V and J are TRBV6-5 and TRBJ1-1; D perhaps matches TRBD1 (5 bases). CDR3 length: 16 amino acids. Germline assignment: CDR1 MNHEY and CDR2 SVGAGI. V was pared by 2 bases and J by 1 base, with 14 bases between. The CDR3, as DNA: TGTGCCAGCAGTTACGACAGTCCACCCGGGAACACTGAAGCTTTCTTT. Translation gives CASSYDSPPGNTEAFF.

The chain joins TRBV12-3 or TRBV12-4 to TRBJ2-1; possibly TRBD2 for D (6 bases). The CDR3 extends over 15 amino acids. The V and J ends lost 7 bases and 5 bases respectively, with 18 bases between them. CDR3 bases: TGTGCCAGCACCTCTCCGGGAGTGCGAGACAATGAGCAGTTCTTC. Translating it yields CASTSPGVRDNEQFF.

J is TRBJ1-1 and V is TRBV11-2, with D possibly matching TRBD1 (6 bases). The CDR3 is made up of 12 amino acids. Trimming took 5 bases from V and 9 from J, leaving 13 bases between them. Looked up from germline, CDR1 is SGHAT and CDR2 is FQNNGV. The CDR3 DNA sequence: TGTGCCAGCAGCCCCCGGGGGACAAAAGCTTTCTTT. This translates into CASSPRGTKAFF.

The CDR3 sequence is CASTSSDTQYF. CDR3 bases: TGTGCCAGCACTTCGTCAGATACGCAGTATTTT. The chain employs TRBV12-3 or TRBV12-4 and TRBJ2-3; no clear D gene. V lost 7 bases to trimming and J lost 4 bases, with 6 bases between them. CDR3 length equals 11 residues.

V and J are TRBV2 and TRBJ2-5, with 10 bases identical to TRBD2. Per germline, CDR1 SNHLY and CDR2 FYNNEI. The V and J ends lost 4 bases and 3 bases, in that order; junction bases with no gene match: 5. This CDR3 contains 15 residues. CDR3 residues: CASSAFTSGKETQYF. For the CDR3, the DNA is TGTGCCAGCAGTGCCTTCACTAGCGGGAAAGAGACCCAGTACTTC.

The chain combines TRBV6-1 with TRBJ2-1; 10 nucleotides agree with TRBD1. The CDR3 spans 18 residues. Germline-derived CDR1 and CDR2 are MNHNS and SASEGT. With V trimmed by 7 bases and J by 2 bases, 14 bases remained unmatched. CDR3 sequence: CASTGTGAPPFTYNEQFF. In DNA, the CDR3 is TGTGCCAGCACCGGGACAGGGGCCCCACCTTTTACCTACAATGAGCAGTTCTTC.

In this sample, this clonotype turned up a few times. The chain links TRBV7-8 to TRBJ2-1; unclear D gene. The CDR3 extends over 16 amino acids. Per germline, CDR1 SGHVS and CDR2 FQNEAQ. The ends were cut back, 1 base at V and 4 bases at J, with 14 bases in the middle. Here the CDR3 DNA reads TGTGCCAGCAGCTTAGGACTCCTCGGCCGTTACAATGAGCAGTTCTTC. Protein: CASSLGLLGRYNEQFF. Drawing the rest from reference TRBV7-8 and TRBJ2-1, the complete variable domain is GAGVSQSPRYKVAKRGQDVALRCDPISGHVSLFWYQQALGQGPEFLTYFQNEAQLDKSGLPSDRFFAERPEGSVSTLKIQRTQQEDSAVYLCASSLGLLGRYNEQFFGPGTRLTVL.

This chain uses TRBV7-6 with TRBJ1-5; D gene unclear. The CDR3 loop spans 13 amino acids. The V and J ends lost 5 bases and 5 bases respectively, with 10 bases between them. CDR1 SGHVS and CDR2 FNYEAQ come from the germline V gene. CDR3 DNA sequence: TGTGCCAGCAGCCTAAATTGGGATCAGCCCCAGCATTTT. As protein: CASSLNWDQPQHF.

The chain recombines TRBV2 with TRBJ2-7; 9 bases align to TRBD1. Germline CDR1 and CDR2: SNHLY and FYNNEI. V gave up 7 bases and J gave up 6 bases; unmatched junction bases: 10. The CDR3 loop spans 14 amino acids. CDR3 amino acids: CASKPGQGQSEQYF. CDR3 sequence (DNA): TGTGCCAGCAAACCGGGACAGGGTCAAAGCGAGCAGTACTTC.

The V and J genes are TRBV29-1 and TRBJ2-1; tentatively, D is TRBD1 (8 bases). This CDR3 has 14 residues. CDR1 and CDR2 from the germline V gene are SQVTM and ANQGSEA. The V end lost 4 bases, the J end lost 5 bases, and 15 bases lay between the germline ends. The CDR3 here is CSVATGGDHNEQFF. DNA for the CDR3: TGCAGCGTTGCCACAGGGGGGGATCACAATGAGCAGTTCTTC.

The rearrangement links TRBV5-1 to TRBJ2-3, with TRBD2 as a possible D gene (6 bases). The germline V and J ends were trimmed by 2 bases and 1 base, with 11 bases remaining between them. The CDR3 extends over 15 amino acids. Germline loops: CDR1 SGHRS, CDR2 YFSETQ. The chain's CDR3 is CASSFWRERTDTQYF. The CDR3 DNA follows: TGCGCCAGCAGCTTCTGGAGGGAGCGCACAGATACGCAGTATTTT. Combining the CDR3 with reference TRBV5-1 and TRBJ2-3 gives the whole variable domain KAGVTQTPRYLIKTRGQQVTLSCSPISGHRSVSWYQQTPGQGLQFLFEYFSETQRNKGNFPGRFSGRQFSNSRSEMNVSTLELGDSALYLCASSFWRERTDTQYFGPGTRLTVL.

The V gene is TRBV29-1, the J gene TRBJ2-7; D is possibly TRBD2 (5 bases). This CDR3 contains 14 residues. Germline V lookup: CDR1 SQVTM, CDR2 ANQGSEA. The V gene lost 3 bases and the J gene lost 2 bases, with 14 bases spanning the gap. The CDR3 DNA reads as TGCAGCGTTGAGGAGGTCGGGATCCCCTACGAGCAGTACTTC. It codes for CSVEEVGIPYEQYF.

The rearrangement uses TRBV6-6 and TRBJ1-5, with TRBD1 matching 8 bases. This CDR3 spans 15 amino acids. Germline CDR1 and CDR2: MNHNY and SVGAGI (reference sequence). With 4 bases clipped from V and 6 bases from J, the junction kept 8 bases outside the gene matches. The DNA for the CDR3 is TGTGCCAGCAGTTTGACAGGGGAGGGTGTTCAGCCCCAGCATTTT. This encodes CASSLTGEGVQPQHF.

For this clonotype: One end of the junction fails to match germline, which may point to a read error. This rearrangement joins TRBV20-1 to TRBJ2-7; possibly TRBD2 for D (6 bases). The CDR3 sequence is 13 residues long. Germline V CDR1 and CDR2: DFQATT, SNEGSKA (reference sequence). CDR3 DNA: TGCAGTGTCTCGGGGGAGGTCTCCTACAAGCAGTACTTC. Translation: CSVSGEVSYKQYF.